The 3 T cell receptor beta chains below come from one sample, sequenced in a study of blood T cell repertoires in COVID-19. Method: immunoSEQ multiplex PCR; TCRdb's copy keeps in-frame clones and lacks some. The sample consists of about 200,000 clones, around 84% of them appearing once. The sequenced sample was peripheral blood. The receptor source for this set is a middle-aged man with active or convalescent COVID-19.

The chain uses TRBV10-3 and TRBJ2-3; perhaps TRBD2 as D (6 bases). V lost 4 bases and J 6 bases, leaving 17 bases between the germline ends. This CDR3 region has 15 residues. Per the germline V gene, CDR1 is ENHRY and CDR2 is SYGVKD. CDR3 DNA sequence: TGTGCCATCAGTGGACGATTTGGGACTGACGATACGCAGTATTTT. Translation gives CAISGRFGTDDTQYF.

This chain links TRBV30 with TRBJ2-1, with D tentatively TRBD1 (5 bases). This CDR3 spans 16 amino acids. Germline CDR1 and CDR2: GTSNPN and SVGIG (reference sequence). Trimming removed 0 bases at V and 5 bases at J, with 17 bases between. CDR3 protein: CAWSVRLGPINNEQFF. The CDR3 DNA sequence: TGTGCCTGGAGTGTACGTTTGGGGCCAATAAACAATGAGCAGTTCTTC.

In its sample, this clone was seen once. The chain employs TRBV4-1 and TRBJ1-1; D gene ambiguous. Germline lookup yields CDR1 MGHRA and CDR2 YSYEKL. This CDR3 contains 13 residues. V was shortened by 5 bases and J by 0 bases, with 7 bases between the two germline ends. CDR3 protein: CASSSMLNTEAFF. The CDR3 DNA is TGCGCCAGCAGCTCAATGTTGAACACTGAAGCTTTCTTT.